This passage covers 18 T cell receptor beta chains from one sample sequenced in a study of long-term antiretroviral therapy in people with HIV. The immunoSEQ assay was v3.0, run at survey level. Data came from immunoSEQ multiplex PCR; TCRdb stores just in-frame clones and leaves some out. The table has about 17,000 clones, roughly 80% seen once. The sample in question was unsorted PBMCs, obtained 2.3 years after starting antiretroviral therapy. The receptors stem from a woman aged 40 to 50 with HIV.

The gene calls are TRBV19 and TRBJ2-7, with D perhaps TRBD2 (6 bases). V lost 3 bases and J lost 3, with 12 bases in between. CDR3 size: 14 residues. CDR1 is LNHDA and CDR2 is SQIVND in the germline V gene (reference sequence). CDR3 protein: CASSIRGSRYEQYF. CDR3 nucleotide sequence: TGTGCCAGTAGTATTCGGGGGAGCCGCTACGAGCAGTACTTC.

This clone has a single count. Here the CDR3 DNA reads TGTGCCAGCAGCCCGGGACAGAACAAAGGAGGGTCCTATAATTCACCCCTCCACTTT. Its protein is CASSPGQNKGGSYNSPLHF. The chain carries TRBV7-9 and TRBJ1-6; the match to TRBD1 covers 7 bases. Germline CDR1 SEHNR, CDR2 FQNEAQ (reference sequence). CDR3 length equals 19 residues. V was pared by 5 bases and J by 1 base, with 14 bases of the junction left unmatched.

The CDR3 DNA reads as TGTGCCAGTAATCGAAGGGGGACAGGGGCTGGCTACACCTTC. It yields the protein CASNRRGTGAGYTF. V usage is TRBV19 and J usage is TRBJ1-2; 10 bases align to TRBD1. This CDR3 contains 14 residues. V shed 7 bases, J shed 7 bases, and the junction held 9 bases outside the gene matches. Per germline, CDR1 LNHDA and CDR2 SQIVND (reference sequence).

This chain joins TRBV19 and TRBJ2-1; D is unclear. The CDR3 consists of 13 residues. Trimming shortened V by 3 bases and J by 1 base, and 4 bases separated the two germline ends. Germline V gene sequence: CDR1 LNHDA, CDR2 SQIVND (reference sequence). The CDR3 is CASSMWSYNEQFF. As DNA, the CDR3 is TGTGCCAGTAGTATGTGGTCCTACAATGAGCAGTTCTTC.

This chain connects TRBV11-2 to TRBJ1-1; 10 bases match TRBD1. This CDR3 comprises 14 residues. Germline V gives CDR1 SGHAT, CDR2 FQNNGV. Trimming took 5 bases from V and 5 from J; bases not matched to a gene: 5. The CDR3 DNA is TGTGCCAGCAGCCCGACAGGGGGCAGGACTGAAGCTTTCTTT. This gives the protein CASSPTGGRTEAFF.

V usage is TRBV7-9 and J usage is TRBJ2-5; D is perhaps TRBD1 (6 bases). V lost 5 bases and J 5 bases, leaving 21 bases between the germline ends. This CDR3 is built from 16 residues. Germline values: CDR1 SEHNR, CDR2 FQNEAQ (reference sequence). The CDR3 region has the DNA TGTGCCAGCAGCCTCGGTTGGACAGCCGAAAGGGAGACCCAGTACTTC. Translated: CASSLGWTAERETQYF.

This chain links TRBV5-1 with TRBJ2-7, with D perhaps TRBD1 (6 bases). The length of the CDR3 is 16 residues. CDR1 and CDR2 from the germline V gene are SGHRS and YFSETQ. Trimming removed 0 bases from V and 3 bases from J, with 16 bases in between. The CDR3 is CASSLEGTRGNYEQYF. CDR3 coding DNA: TGCGCCAGCAGCTTGGAGGGGACACGGGGAAACTACGAGCAGTACTTC.

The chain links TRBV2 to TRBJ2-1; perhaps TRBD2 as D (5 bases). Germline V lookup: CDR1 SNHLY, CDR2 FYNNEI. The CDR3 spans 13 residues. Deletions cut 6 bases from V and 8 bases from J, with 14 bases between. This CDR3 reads CASRDSWKYEQFF. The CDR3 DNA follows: TGTGCCAGCAGGGACTCTTGGAAGTATGAGCAGTTCTTC.

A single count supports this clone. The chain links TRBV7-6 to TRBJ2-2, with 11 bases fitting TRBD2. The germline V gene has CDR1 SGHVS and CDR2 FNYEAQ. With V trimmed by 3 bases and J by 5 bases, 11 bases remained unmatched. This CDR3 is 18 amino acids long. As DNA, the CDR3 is TGTGCCAGCAGCTTGGCAATGAGACTAGCGGGACAGACCGGGGAGCTGTTTTTT. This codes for CASSLAMRLAGQTGELFF.

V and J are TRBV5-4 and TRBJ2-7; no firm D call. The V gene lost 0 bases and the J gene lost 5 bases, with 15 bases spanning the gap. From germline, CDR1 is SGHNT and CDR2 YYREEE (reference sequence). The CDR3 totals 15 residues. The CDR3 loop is CASSLGGDPSHEQYF. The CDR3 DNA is TGTGCCAGCAGCTTGGGCGGCGATCCCTCGCACGAGCAGTACTTC.

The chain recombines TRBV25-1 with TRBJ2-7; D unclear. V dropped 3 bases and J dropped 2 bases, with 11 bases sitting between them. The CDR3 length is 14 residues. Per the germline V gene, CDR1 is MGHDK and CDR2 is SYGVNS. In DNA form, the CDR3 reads TGTGCCAGCAGTGATCGCAGGAGCCCCTACGAGCAGTACTTC. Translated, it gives CASSDRRSPYEQYF.

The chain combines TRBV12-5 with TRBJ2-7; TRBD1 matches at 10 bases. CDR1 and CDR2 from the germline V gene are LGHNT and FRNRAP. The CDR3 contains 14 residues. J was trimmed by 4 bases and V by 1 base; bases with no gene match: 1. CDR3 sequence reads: CASGLGQGAYEQYF. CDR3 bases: TGTGCTAGTGGTTTGGGACAGGGGGCGTACGAGCAGTACTTC.

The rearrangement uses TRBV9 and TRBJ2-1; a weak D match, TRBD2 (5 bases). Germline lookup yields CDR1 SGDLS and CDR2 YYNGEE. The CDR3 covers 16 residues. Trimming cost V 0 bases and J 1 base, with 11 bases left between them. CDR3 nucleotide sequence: TGTGCCAGCAGCGTAGCACCGGGAAGTTCCTACAATGAGCAGTTCTTC. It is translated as CASSVAPGSSYNEQFF.

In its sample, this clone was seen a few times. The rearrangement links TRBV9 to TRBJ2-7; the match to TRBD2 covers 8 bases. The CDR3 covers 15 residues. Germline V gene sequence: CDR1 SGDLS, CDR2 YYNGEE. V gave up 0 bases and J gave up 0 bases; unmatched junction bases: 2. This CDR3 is CASSVAGGSSYEQYF. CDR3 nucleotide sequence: TGTGCCAGCAGCGTAGCGGGGGGGAGCTCCTACGAGCAGTACTTC.

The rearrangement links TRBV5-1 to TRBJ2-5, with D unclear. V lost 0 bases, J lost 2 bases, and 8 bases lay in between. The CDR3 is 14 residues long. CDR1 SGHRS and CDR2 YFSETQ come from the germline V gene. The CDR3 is CASSLGVGQETQYF. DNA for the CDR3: TGCGCCAGCAGCTTGGGTGTCGGGCAAGAGACCCAGTACTTC.

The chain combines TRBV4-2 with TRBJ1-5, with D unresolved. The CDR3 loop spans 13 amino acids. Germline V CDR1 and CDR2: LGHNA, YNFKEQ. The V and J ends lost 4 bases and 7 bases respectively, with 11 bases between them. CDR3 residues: CASSPPGSQPQHF. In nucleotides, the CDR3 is TGTGCCAGCAGCCCCCCAGGCTCCCAGCCCCAGCATTTT.

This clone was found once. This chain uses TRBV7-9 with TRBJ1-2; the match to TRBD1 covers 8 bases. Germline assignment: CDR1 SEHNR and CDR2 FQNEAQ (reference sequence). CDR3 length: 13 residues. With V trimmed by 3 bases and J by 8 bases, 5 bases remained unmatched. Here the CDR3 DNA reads TGTGCCAGCAGCTTGGGGGACAGGCGGGGCTACACCTTC. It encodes CASSLGDRRGYTF. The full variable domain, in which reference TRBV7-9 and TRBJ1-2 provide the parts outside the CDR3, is DTGVSQNPRHKITKRGQNVTFRCDPISEHNRLYWYRQTLGQGPEFLTYFQNEAQLEKSRLLSDRFSAERPKGSFSTLEIQRTEQGDSAMYLCASSLGDRRGYTFGSGTRLTVV.

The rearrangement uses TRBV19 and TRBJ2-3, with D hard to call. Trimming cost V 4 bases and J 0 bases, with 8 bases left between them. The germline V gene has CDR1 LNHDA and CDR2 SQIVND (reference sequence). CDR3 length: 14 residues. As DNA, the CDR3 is TGTGCCAGTAGTACCCAGAGCAGCACAGATACGCAGTATTTT. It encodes CASSTQSSTDTQYF.